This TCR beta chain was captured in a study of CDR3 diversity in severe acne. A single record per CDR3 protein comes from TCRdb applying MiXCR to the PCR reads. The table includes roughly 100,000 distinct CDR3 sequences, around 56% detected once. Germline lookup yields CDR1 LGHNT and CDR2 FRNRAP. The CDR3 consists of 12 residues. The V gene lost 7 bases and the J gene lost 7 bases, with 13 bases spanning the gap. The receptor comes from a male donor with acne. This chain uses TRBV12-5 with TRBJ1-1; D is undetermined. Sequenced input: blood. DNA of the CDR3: TGTGCTAGTGTCCTGGGAGGACGTGAAGCTTTCTTT. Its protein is CASVLGGREAFF.